The rows below give T cell receptor beta chains drawn from one sample of a study of Graves' ophthalmopathy and Graves' hyperthyroidism. TCRdb processed the multiplex PCR reads anew with MiXCR; each CDR3 protein has one entry. The top ten hold around 9.8% of the sample, which has about 480,000 distinct CDR3 sequences, roughly 14% seen once. Sequencing input: blood. Source of these receptors: a woman aged 30 to 39 with Graves' ophthalmopathy. Each CDR3 is given with its conserved first and last residue. Fields, in order: D gene, V gene, J gene, clone size, CDR3 DNA, CDR3 protein. D genes are given only for firm matches. Clone size appears in some rows only: once, few, many, or a class for an expanded clone.

d_gene: NA; v_gene: TRBV3-1; j_gene: TRBJ1-1; abundance: few; CDR3nt: TGTGCCAGCAGCCTTCGGGGCCGGAACACTGAAGCTTTCTTT; CDR3aa: CASSLRGRNTEAFF
d_gene: NA; v_gene: TRBV6-5; j_gene: TRBJ2-3; abundance: many; CDR3nt: TGTGCCAGCAGTTACTCGCGCTCAGATACGCAGTATTTT; CDR3aa: CASSYSRSDTQYF
d_gene: NA; v_gene: TRBV5-1; j_gene: TRBJ2-2; abundance: NA; CDR3nt: TGCGCCAGCAGCTTGGAGGCAGCCGGGGAGCTGTTTTTT; CDR3aa: CASSLEAAGELFF
d_gene: NA; v_gene: TRBV7-2; j_gene: TRBJ2-7; abundance: many; CDR3nt: TGTGCCAGCACCATAGGGCGGGAATTGACTAGGGAGCAGTACTTC; CDR3aa: CASTIGRELTREQYF
d_gene: TRBD1; v_gene: TRBV6-1; j_gene: TRBJ1-2; abundance: many; CDR3nt: TGTGCCAGCAGTGAAGCCGCGGGGACAGGGGTTGGCTACACCTTC; CDR3aa: CASSEAAGTGVGYTF
d_gene: NA; v_gene: TRBV5-1; j_gene: TRBJ1-1; abundance: NA; CDR3nt: TGCGCCACCCGAATTTCGGGGAACACTGAAGCTTTCTTT; CDR3aa: CATRISGNTEAFF
d_gene: NA; v_gene: TRBV10-3; j_gene: TRBJ1-2; abundance: many; CDR3nt: TGTGCCATCAGTGGGTACTTCTATGGCTACACCTTC; CDR3aa: CAISGYFYGYTF
d_gene: NA; v_gene: TRBV2; j_gene: TRBJ1-1; abundance: NA; CDR3nt: TGTGCCAGCAGTACCGACAGGATGGTGCCTGAAGCTTTCTTT; CDR3aa: CASSTDRMVPEAFF
d_gene: NA; v_gene: TRBV10-3; j_gene: TRBJ2-2; abundance: many; CDR3nt: TGTGCCATCAGTGAAACTAACACCGGGGAGCTGTTTTTT; CDR3aa: CAISETNTGELFF
d_gene: NA; v_gene: TRBV3-1; j_gene: TRBJ2-5; abundance: many; CDR3nt: TGTGCCAGCAGCCAAGCACCCTACAGGGAAGAGACCCAGTACTTC; CDR3aa: CASSQAPYREETQYF
d_gene: TRBD2; v_gene: TRBV30; j_gene: TRBJ2-5; abundance: many; CDR3nt: TGTGCCTGGGGGACTAGCGGGGCAAAGGGAGAGACCCAGTACTTC; CDR3aa: CAWGTSGAKGETQYF
d_gene: TRBD2; v_gene: TRBV6-1; j_gene: TRBJ2-5; abundance: NA; CDR3nt: TGTGCCAGCAGTATCTACGGTCTAGCGGGGCAAGAGACCCAGTACTTC; CDR3aa: CASSIYGLAGQETQYF
d_gene: TRBD2; v_gene: TRBV12-3/TRBV12-4; j_gene: TRBJ2-2; abundance: once; CDR3nt: TGTGCCAGCAGTTTTCGGGGGGATGTTGTCACCGGGGAGCTGTTTTTT; CDR3aa: CASSFRGDVVTGELFF
d_gene: TRBD2; v_gene: TRBV2; j_gene: TRBJ2-7; abundance: many; CDR3nt: TGTGCCAGCAGTGAGTTAGCGGGAGGGCCAGTAGAGCAGTACTTC; CDR3aa: CASSELAGGPVEQYF
d_gene: NA; v_gene: TRBV15; j_gene: TRBJ1-2; abundance: many; CDR3nt: TGTGCCACCAGCAGAGATCAAGGGAACGGCTACACCTTC; CDR3aa: CATSRDQGNGYTF
d_gene: NA; v_gene: TRBV24-1; j_gene: TRBJ1-5; abundance: many; CDR3nt: TGTGCCACCAGTGATCTATATAGCAATCAGCCCCAGCATTTT; CDR3aa: CATSDLYSNQPQHF
d_gene: NA; v_gene: TRBV27; j_gene: TRBJ2-7; abundance: few; CDR3nt: TGTGCCAGCAGTACCGGGACTCGACTCTACGAGCAGTACTTC; CDR3aa: CASSTGTRLYEQYF
d_gene: TRBD2; v_gene: TRBV5-1; j_gene: TRBJ2-2; abundance: many; CDR3nt: TGTGCCAGCAGCTTAGCTAGCGGGGGCACCGGGGAGCTGTTTTTT; CDR3aa: CASSLASGGTGELFF
d_gene: TRBD2; v_gene: TRBV7-6; j_gene: TRBJ2-1; abundance: NA; CDR3nt: TGTGCCAGCAGCCAAACGACTAGCGGCTACAATGAGCAGTTCTTC; CDR3aa: CASSQTTSGYNEQFF
d_gene: TRBD1; v_gene: TRBV6-1; j_gene: TRBJ1-1; abundance: many; CDR3nt: TGTGCCAGCAGCCACTACCCTCAAACAGGGGACTCTGAAGCTTTCTTT; CDR3aa: CASSHYPQTGDSEAFF
d_gene: TRBD2; v_gene: TRBV20-1; j_gene: TRBJ2-7; abundance: many; CDR3nt: TGCAGTGCCACGGGACTAGCGGGGACCTACGAGCAGTACTTC; CDR3aa: CSATGLAGTYEQYF
d_gene: NA; v_gene: TRBV2; j_gene: TRBJ2-5; abundance: few; CDR3nt: TGTGCCAGCTGTGAGACGGGGTTAAAAGAGACCCAGTACTTC; CDR3aa: CASCETGLKETQYF
d_gene: NA; v_gene: TRBV7-9; j_gene: TRBJ2-2; abundance: many; CDR3nt: TGTGCCAGCAGCTTAGTGGAGGCGAACACCGGGGAGCTGTTTTTT; CDR3aa: CASSLVEANTGELFF
d_gene: TRBD2; v_gene: TRBV28; j_gene: TRBJ2-7; abundance: NA; CDR3nt: TGTGCCAGCAGCTCCGGGTCTAGCGGCAACTACGAGCAGTACTTC; CDR3aa: CASSSGSSGNYEQYF
d_gene: TRBD2; v_gene: TRBV27; j_gene: TRBJ2-5; abundance: many; CDR3nt: TGTGCCAGCAGTTTCGTTCTAGCGGGGGGCCAAGAGACCCAGTACTTC; CDR3aa: CASSFVLAGGQETQYF
d_gene: NA; v_gene: TRBV7-6; j_gene: TRBJ1-1; abundance: few; CDR3nt: TGTGCCAACAGCGGGAGGACGGGGAACACTGAAGCTTTCTTT; CDR3aa: CANSGRTGNTEAFF
d_gene: TRBD2; v_gene: TRBV5-4; j_gene: TRBJ2-2; abundance: NA; CDR3nt: TGTGCCAGCAGCTTGGCAGCGGGGGGCCCCACCGGGGAGCTGTTTTTT; CDR3aa: CASSLAAGGPTGELFF
d_gene: TRBD1; v_gene: TRBV30; j_gene: TRBJ2-7; abundance: few; CDR3nt: TGTGCCTGGATGCCCGACAGGGGGGGAGCCTACGAGCAGTACTTC; CDR3aa: CAWMPDRGGAYEQYF
d_gene: TRBD1; v_gene: TRBV5-1; j_gene: TRBJ1-2; abundance: few; CDR3nt: TGCGCCAGCAGCTTGGACGCCGGGACAGGGAACTATGGCTACACCTTC; CDR3aa: CASSLDAGTGNYGYTF
d_gene: NA; v_gene: TRBV12-3/TRBV12-4; j_gene: TRBJ1-3; abundance: many; CDR3nt: TGTGCCAGCAGTTTAGGACCCGGCTCTGGAAACACCATATATTTT; CDR3aa: CASSLGPGSGNTIYF
d_gene: TRBD1; v_gene: TRBV20-1; j_gene: TRBJ1-5; abundance: many; CDR3nt: TGCAGTGCTAGCAGGGGGCATCTTCAGCCCCAGCATTTT; CDR3aa: CSASRGHLQPQHF
d_gene: NA; v_gene: TRBV6-1; j_gene: TRBJ1-5; abundance: many; CDR3nt: TGTGCCAGCAGTGAAGGCGCGGTCGGCAATCAGCCCCAGCATTTT; CDR3aa: CASSEGAVGNQPQHF
d_gene: NA; v_gene: TRBV11-1; j_gene: TRBJ2-7; abundance: few; CDR3nt: TGTGCCAGCAGCCTCCCCGCGGCAGGGCCATGGGGATCCTACGAGCAGTACTTC; CDR3aa: CASSLPAAGPWGSYEQYF
d_gene: NA; v_gene: TRBV20-1; j_gene: TRBJ1-6; abundance: NA; CDR3nt: TGCAGTGCTAGGGCACAGGTCCTAAGCTACTATAATTCACCCCTCCTCTTT; CDR3aa: CSARAQVLSYYNSPLLF
d_gene: NA; v_gene: TRBV19; j_gene: TRBJ2-6; abundance: many; CDR3nt: TGTGCCAGTAGTATCCAGTCTAACTCTGGGGCCAACGTCCTGACTTTC; CDR3aa: CASSIQSNSGANVLTF
d_gene: NA; v_gene: TRBV6-1; j_gene: TRBJ2-2; abundance: few; CDR3nt: TGTGCCAGCAGTGAAAATGGGGAGCTGTTTTTT; CDR3aa: CASSENGELFF
d_gene: NA; v_gene: TRBV28; j_gene: TRBJ2-2; abundance: many; CDR3nt: TGTGCCAGCAACGAGAGAACCGGGGAGCTGTTTTTT; CDR3aa: CASNERTGELFF
d_gene: NA; v_gene: TRBV27; j_gene: TRBJ1-1; abundance: many; CDR3nt: TGTGCCAGCAGTCTATCACCTAACACTGAAGCTTTCTTT; CDR3aa: CASSLSPNTEAFF
d_gene: NA; v_gene: TRBV9; j_gene: TRBJ2-6; abundance: many; CDR3nt: TGTGCCAGCAGCGTAGCTGCGGCTGGGGCCAACGTCCTGACTTTC; CDR3aa: CASSVAAAGANVLTF
d_gene: TRBD1; v_gene: TRBV12-3/TRBV12-4; j_gene: TRBJ2-5; abundance: NA; CDR3nt: TGTGCCAGCAGTTTAGGGTACAGGGGCCCCCAAGAGACCCAGTACTTC; CDR3aa: CASSLGYRGPQETQYF
d_gene: NA; v_gene: TRBV20-1; j_gene: TRBJ2-7; abundance: many; CDR3nt: TGCAGTGCTAGTCGGGGCGGAGCCAGCTACGAGCAGTACTTC; CDR3aa: CSASRGGASYEQYF
d_gene: TRBD1; v_gene: TRBV24-1; j_gene: TRBJ1-1; abundance: many; CDR3nt: TGTGCCACCAGTGATACAGGACAGGGTGAAGCTTTCTTT; CDR3aa: CATSDTGQGEAFF
d_gene: NA; v_gene: TRBV29-1; j_gene: TRBJ1-1; abundance: many; CDR3nt: TGCAGCGCCGCAGGGGTAGATACTGAAGCTTTCTTT; CDR3aa: CSAAGVDTEAFF
d_gene: NA; v_gene: TRBV2; j_gene: TRBJ2-2; abundance: few; CDR3nt: TGTGCCAGCAGTGAAGCGCTAGGACAGAACACCGGGGAGCTGTTTTTT; CDR3aa: CASSEALGQNTGELFF
d_gene: TRBD2; v_gene: TRBV6-1; j_gene: TRBJ2-3; abundance: many; CDR3nt: TGTGCCAGCCCCCTAGCGGGCACAGATACGCAGTATTTT; CDR3aa: CASPLAGTDTQYF
d_gene: TRBD2; v_gene: TRBV5-1; j_gene: TRBJ2-6; abundance: many; CDR3nt: TGCGCCAGCAGCTGGGGACTAGCGGCGAACTCTGGGGCCAACGTCCTGACTTTC; CDR3aa: CASSWGLAANSGANVLTF
d_gene: NA; v_gene: TRBV30; j_gene: TRBJ2-7; abundance: many; CDR3nt: TGTGCCTGGAGTGTGGGGGTAACCTACGAGCAGTACTTC; CDR3aa: CAWSVGVTYEQYF
d_gene: TRBD1; v_gene: TRBV7-3; j_gene: TRBJ2-7; abundance: NA; CDR3nt: TGTGCCAGCAGCTTGGGAGGACAGGGGATGTACGAGCAGTACTTC; CDR3aa: CASSLGGQGMYEQYF
d_gene: TRBD1; v_gene: TRBV28; j_gene: TRBJ2-3; abundance: many; CDR3nt: TGTGCCAGCCAACAGGGGGGCACAGATACGCAGTATTTT; CDR3aa: CASQQGGTDTQYF
d_gene: NA; v_gene: TRBV6-1; j_gene: TRBJ2-2; abundance: many; CDR3nt: TGTGCCAGCTCCGGGTTGAACACCGGGGAGCTGTTTTTT; CDR3aa: CASSGLNTGELFF
d_gene: TRBD1; v_gene: TRBV10-1; j_gene: TRBJ1-1; abundance: many; CDR3nt: TGCGCCAGCAGTGCCCCGACAGGGGAGAGAGCTTTCTTT; CDR3aa: CASSAPTGERAFF
d_gene: NA; v_gene: TRBV5-4; j_gene: TRBJ2-7; abundance: few; CDR3nt: TGTGCCAGCAGCTTGGTTTGGGGCCGTACGAGAAACTACGAGCAGTACTTC; CDR3aa: CASSLVWGRTRNYEQYF
d_gene: TRBD2; v_gene: TRBV10-3; j_gene: TRBJ2-5; abundance: many; CDR3nt: TGTGCCATCAGTGAGTCGCGGGGGGAGACCCAGTACTTC; CDR3aa: CAISESRGETQYF
d_gene: NA; v_gene: TRBV25-1; j_gene: TRBJ2-7; abundance: many; CDR3nt: TGTGCCAGCAGGGGATTATACGAGCAGTACTTC; CDR3aa: CASRGLYEQYF
d_gene: NA; v_gene: TRBV27; j_gene: TRBJ1-1; abundance: many; CDR3nt: TGTGCCAGCAGTCCCACGACGTGGAAGTTTCTCCTGAACACTGAAGCTTTCTTT; CDR3aa: CASSPTTWKFLLNTEAFF